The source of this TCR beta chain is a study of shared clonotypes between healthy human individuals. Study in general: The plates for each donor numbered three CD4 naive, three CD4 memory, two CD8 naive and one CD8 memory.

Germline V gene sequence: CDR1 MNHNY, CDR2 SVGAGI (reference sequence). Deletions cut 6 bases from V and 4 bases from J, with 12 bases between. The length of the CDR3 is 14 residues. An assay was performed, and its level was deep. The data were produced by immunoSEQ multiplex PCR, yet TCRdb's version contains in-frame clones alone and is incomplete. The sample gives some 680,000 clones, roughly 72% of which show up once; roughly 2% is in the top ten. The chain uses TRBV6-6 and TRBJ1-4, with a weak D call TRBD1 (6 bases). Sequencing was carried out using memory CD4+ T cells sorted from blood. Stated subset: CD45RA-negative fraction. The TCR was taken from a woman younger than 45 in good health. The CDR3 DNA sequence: TGTGCCAGCAGAAGACAGGAAAGTAATGAAAAACTGTTTTTT. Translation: CASRRQESNEKLFF.